At least ten counts were recorded for the clone carrying this TCR beta chain. Its target is not known. The entry originates in a study of metastatic and nonmetastatic thyroid tumors. About the study: Peripheral blood and tumor or nodule samples from malignant and benign thyroid patients were compared. Study-wide results and caveats: Compared with benign nodules, malignant thyroid tumors were reported to have significantly higher TCR beta diversity in both blood and tumor.

All patients were treatment-naive before thyroid surgery. Germline trimming cut 7 bases from V and 3 bases from J; bases unmatched to any gene: 6. Germline assignment: CDR1 MNHEY and CDR2 SVGEGT. The length of the CDR3 is 15 residues. TCRdb re-processed the PCR reads through MiXCR. This table holds fewer than 40,000 clones, 35% found once. This chain links TRBV6-2 or TRBV6-3 with TRBJ2-3; 11 bases are a match to TRBD2. The sample comprised tumor tissue. The receptor was derived from a female donor with papillary thyroid cancer or a benign thyroid nodule (not recorded which). Some clones in this sample may be carry-over from other donors' samples. The CDR3 nucleotides are TGTGCCAGCACACTAGCGGGAGTTATAACAGATACGCAGTATTTT. Protein sequence: CASTLAGVITDTQYF.